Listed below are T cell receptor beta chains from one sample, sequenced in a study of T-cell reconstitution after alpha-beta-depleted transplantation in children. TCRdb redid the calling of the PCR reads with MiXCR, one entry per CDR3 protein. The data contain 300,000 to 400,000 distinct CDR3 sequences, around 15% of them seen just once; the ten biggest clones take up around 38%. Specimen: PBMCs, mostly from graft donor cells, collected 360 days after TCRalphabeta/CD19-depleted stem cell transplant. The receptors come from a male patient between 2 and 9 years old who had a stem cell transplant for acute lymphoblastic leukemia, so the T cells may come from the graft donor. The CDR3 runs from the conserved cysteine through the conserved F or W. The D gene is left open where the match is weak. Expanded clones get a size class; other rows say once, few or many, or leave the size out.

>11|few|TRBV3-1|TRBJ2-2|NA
TGTGCCAGCAATGCGGCCGGGGAGCTGTTTTTT
CASNAAGELFF
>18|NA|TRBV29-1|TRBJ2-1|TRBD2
TGCAGCGTTGAAGACCTTTGGGGACTAGCGGGATCATACAATGAGCAGTTCTTC
CSVEDLWGLAGSYNEQFF
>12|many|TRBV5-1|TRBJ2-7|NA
TGCGCCAGCAGGGACAGCCTCCACGAGCAGTACTTC
CASRDSLHEQYF
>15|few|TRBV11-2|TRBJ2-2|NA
TGTGCCAGCAGCCCCCGACTAGTGAACACCGGGGAGCTGTTTTTT
CASSPRLVNTGELFF
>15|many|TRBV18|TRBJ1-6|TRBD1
TGTGCCAGCTCACGAGGACAGGCCTATAATTCACCCCTCCACTTT
CASSRGQAYNSPLHF
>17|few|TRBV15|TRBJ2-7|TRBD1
TGTGCCACCAGCAGAGATCGGACAGGGGTTTCCTCCTACGAGCAGTACTTC
CATSRDRTGVSSYEQYF
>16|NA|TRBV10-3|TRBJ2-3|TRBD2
TGTGCCATCAGGAGGGTTGGTAGCGGGAAGCCAGATACGCAGTATTTT
CAIRRVGSGKPDTQYF
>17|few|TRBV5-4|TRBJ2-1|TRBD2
TGTGCCAGCAGCCTGGGAAGGAGAAGTCTAGCGGACAATGAGCAGTTCTTC
CASSLGRRSLADNEQFF
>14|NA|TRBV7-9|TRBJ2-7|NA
TGTGCCAGCGTCGGGAGCGGGACATCCTACGAGCAGTACTTC
CASVGSGTSYEQYF
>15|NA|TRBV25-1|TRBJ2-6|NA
TGTGCCAGCAGTGAAGTAAGCTCTGGGGCCAACGTCCTGACTTTC
CASSEVSSGANVLTF
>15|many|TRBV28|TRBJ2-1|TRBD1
TGTGCCAGCCGGACGGCGGGACAGGGCGACAATGAGCAGTTCTTC
CASRTAGQGDNEQFF
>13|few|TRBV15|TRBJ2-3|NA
TGTGCCACCGGGCGGACTTCCACAGATACGCAGTATTTT
CATGRTSTDTQYF
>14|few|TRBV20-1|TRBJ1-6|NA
TGCAGTGCTAAGGCGGAACCCTATAATTCACCCCTCCACTTT
CSAKAEPYNSPLHF
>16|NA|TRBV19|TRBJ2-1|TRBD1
TGTGCCAGTAGTATAGACCGACAGGGGGCGGTCTATGAGCAGTTCTTC
CASSIDRQGAVYEQFF
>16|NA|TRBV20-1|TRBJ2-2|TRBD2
TGCAGTGCTAGTTCCGCGGGAGGATCGAACACCGGGGAGCTGTTTTTT
CSASSAGGSNTGELFF
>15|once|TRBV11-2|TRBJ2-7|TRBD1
TGTGCCAGCAGCTACCAGACAGGGGTTTCCTACGAGCAGTACTTC
CASSYQTGVSYEQYF
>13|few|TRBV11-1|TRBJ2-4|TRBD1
TGTGCCAGCAGCCCCGGGACAGGAAACATTCAGTACTTC
CASSPGTGNIQYF
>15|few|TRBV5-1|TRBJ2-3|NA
TGCGCCAGCAGCCCGGAGGAAGGGGGCACAGATACGCAGTATTTT
CASSPEEGGTDTQYF
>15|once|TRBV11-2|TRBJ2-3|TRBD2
TGTGCCAGCAGCTTTTACGCGGGAGTGTCAGATACGCAGTATTTT
CASSFYAGVSDTQYF
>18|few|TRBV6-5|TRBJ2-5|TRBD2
TGTGCCAGCAGTTACCGGGCTAGCGGGAGGGCCGCCCAAGAGACCCAGTACTTC
CASSYRASGRAAQETQYF
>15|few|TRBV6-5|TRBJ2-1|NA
TGTGCCAGCAGTTACGGCGGGATTTCCTACAATGAGCAGTTCTTC
CASSYGGISYNEQFF
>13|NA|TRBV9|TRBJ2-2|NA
TGTGCCAGCAGCGTAGCCTTCACCGGGGAGCTGTTTTTT
CASSVAFTGELFF
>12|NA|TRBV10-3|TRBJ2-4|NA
TGTGCCATCAGTCCCGACAGAAACATTCAGTACTTC
CAISPDRNIQYF
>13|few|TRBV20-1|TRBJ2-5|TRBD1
TGCAGTGCTGGGACAGGGATCGGAGAGACCCAGTACTTC
CSAGTGIGETQYF
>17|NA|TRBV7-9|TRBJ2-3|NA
TGTGCCAGCAGCTTAGGAACAGGGAAGTCTAGCACAGATACGCAGTATTTT
CASSLGTGKSSTDTQYF
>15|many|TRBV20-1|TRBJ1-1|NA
TGCAGTGCTCCGAAGACAGGTTTGAAGAACACTGAAGCTTTCTTT
CSAPKTGLKNTEAFF
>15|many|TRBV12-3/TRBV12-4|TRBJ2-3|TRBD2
TGTGCCAGCAGTTTCTGGCTAGCGGCACACGATACGCAGTATTTT
CASSFWLAAHDTQYF
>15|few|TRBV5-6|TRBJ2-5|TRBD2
TGTGCCAGCAGACCGGGGGGGGCCATACAAGAGACCCAGTACTTC
CASRPGGAIQETQYF
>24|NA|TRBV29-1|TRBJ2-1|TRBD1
TGCAGCGTTGAGGAGGGCCTGGACAGGGTGGTTACGGGAGTGAGGTCGACCACTCGTACAACGCAGTTCTTC
CSVEEGLDRVVTGVRSTTRTTQFF
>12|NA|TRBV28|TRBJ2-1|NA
TGTGCCAGCAGCGGCCCCCTAGGGAGTCAGTTCTTC
CASSGPLGSQFF
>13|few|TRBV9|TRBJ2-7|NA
TGTGCCAGCAGCGTAGGCAACGATTACGAGCAGTACTTC
CASSVGNDYEQYF
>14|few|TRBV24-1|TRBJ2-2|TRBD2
TGTGCCACCAGCCTAGCGGGAGGGAGCGGGGAGCTGTTTTTT
CATSLAGGSGELFF
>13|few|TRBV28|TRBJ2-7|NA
TGTGCCAGCAGTTTGTTCTACCCCTACGAGCAGTACTTC
CASSLFYPYEQYF
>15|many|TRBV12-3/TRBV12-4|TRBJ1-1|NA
TGTGCCAGCAGTTTAACCGGGGGCCGCTCCACTGAAGCTTTCTTT
CASSLTGGRSTEAFF
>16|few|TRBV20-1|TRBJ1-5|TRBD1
TGCAGTGCTAGAGGTTTTGGGACAGGGGCTACTCAGCCCCAGCATTTT
CSARGFGTGATQPQHF
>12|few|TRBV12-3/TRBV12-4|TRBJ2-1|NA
TGTGCCAGCAGTTACCGTGGGGATGAGCAGTTCTTC
CASSYRGDEQFF
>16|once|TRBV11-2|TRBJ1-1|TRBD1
TGTGCCAGCAGCTTAGCCCCGGACAGGGGGAACACTGAAGCTTTCTTT
CASSLAPDRGNTEAFF
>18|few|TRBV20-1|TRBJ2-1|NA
TGCAGTGCCCTTGCGAGGGGCACTCCAGGTCCGACCTACAATGAGCAGTTCTTC
CSALARGTPGPTYNEQFF
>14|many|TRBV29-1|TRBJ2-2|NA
TGCAGCGTGGCAGGGGTCCCGGACACCGGGGAGCTGTTTTTT
CSVAGVPDTGELFF
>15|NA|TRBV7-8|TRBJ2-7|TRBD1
TGTGCCAGCAGCCCGGGACAGCGTATTACCTACGAGCAGTACTTC
CASSPGQRITYEQYF
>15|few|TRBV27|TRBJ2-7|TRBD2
TGTGCCAGCAGTAAGGGGACTAGCGGGACCTACGAGCAGTACTTC
CASSKGTSGTYEQYF
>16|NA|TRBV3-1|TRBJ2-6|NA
TGTGCCAGCAGCCAATTCATAGGACCTGGGGCCAACGTCCTGACTTTC
CASSQFIGPGANVLTF
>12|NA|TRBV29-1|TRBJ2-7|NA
TGCAGCGTTGAATATGGTCCCTACGAGCAGTACTTC
CSVEYGPYEQYF
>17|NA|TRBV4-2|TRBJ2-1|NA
TGTGCCAGCAGCCAAGATACAGCGGGTAACTCCTACAATGAGCAGTTCTTC
CASSQDTAGNSYNEQFF
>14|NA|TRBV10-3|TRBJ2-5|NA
TGTGCCATCGGATGGGGCGGGACTCAAGAGACCCAGTACTTC
CAIGWGGTQETQYF
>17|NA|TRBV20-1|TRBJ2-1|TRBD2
TGCAGTGCCGGACTAGCGGGAGGTTTCATTGGGTACAATGAGCAGTTCTTC
CSAGLAGGFIGYNEQFF
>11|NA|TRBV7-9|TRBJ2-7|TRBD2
TGTGCCGCGGGCGGGAGCTACGAGCAGTACTTC
CAAGGSYEQYF
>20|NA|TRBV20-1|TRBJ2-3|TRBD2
TGCAGTGCTAGAGATGTCGGACTAGCGGGAGAAAGGGTGCGGACAGATACGCAGTATTTT
CSARDVGLAGERVRTDTQYF
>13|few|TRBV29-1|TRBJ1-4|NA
TGCAGCGTTTGGGGCAGCCGTAATGAAAAACTGTTTTTT
CSVWGSRNEKLFF
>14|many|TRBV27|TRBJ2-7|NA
TGTGCCAGCAGTTTAAGTAGGGGAACCTACGAGCAGTACTTC
CASSLSRGTYEQYF
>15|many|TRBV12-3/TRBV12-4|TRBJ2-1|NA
TGTGCCAGCAGTTTAGTCGTAGTTACTTACAATGAGCAGTTCTTC
CASSLVVVTYNEQFF
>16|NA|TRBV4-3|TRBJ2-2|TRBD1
TGCGCCAGCAGCCAAGGGTGGCAGGGGGTCCCCGGGGAGCTGTTTTTT
CASSQGWQGVPGELFF
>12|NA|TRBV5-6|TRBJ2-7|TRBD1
TGTGCCAGCAGCTTATCAGGGGGCAAGCAGTACTTC
CASSLSGGKQYF
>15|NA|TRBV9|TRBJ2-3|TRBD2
TGTGCCGTACAGCGGGGCACTACACGAAGAGATACGCAGTATTTT
CAVQRGTTRRDTQYF
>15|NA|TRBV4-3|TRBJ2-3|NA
TGCGCCAGCAGCCAAGACGCGATCGTGTCAGATACGCAGTATTTT
CASSQDAIVSDTQYF
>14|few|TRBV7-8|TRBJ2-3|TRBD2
TGTGCCATACGGAGGAGGGGAGGGCAAGATACGCAGTATTTT
CAIRRRGGQDTQYF
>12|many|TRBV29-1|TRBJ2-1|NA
TGCAGCGTTGCTGGCTATGGGTATGAGCAGTTCTTC
CSVAGYGYEQFF
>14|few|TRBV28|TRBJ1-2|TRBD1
TGTGCCAGCAGTACCGACAGGGGGACTTATGGCTACACCTTC
CASSTDRGTYGYTF
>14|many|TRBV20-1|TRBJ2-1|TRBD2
TGCAGTGCTTCGGGACTAGCGGGAGTAAATGAGCAGTTCTTC
CSASGLAGVNEQFF
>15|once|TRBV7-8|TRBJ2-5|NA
TGTGCCAGCAGCTTAATTTCTGTTCCACAAGAGACCCAGTACTTC
CASSLISVPQETQYF